These T cell receptor beta chains were read from a single sample in a study of early T cells in non-severe SARS-CoV-2 infection. TCRdb reprocessed the 5' RACE reads via MiXCR and lists one record per CDR3 protein. Of 30,000 to 35,000 distinct CDR3 sequences in the sample, roughly 6.6% are singletons; the top ten hold 2.5% to 3%. The sequencing input was whole blood. These TCRs come from an adult who was a healthcare worker with PCR-confirmed SARS-CoV-2 infection or an uninfected control (not recorded which). Each CDR3 is given with its conserved first and last residue. The order of the fields is clone size, J gene, V gene, D gene, CDR3 DNA, CDR3 protein. The D gene is left open where the match is weak. Size is omitted from some rows. Given values are once, few, many or a class for expanded clones.

medium-sized,TRBJ1-5,TRBV10-1,-,TGCGCCAGCAGTGAGTCCGCCAGCAATCAGCCCCAGCATTTT,CASSESASNQPQHF
few,TRBJ1-1,TRBV28,TRBD1,TGTGCCAGCAGTTTGACCGGGACAGGGTATCACACTGAAGCTTTCTTT,CASSLTGTGYHTEAFF
-,TRBJ2-7,TRBV29-1,TRBD2,TGCAGCGGAGGGACTAGCGGGAGGGTCGAGCAGTACTTC,CSGGTSGRVEQYF
-,TRBJ2-1,TRBV6-6,TRBD2,TGTGCCAGCAGGTGGACGACTAGCGGCAATGAGCAGTTCTTC,CASRWTTSGNEQFF
-,TRBJ1-5,TRBV12-3/TRBV12-4,TRBD1,TGTGCCAGCAGTTATTACGCGCAGGGGGGAAATCAGCCCCAGCATTTT,CASSYYAQGGNQPQHF
few,TRBJ2-1,TRBV6-2/TRBV6-3,TRBD2,TGTGCCAGCAGTTACTCGGCTAGCGGGAGGTTCTCCTACAATGAGCAGTTCTTC,CASSYSASGRFSYNEQFF
many,TRBJ2-2,TRBV7-3,TRBD2,TGTGCCAGCAGCTCGCCGGGACTAGCGGGAGAAGGGAACACCGGGGAGCTGTTTTTT,CASSSPGLAGEGNTGELFF
few,TRBJ1-2,TRBV15,-,TGTGCCACCAGCAGAGATGAGGGAGGCTACACCTTC,CATSRDEGGYTF
many,TRBJ1-3,TRBV12-3/TRBV12-4,-,TGTGCCAGCAGCCCAAGAAACACCATATATTTT,CASSPRNTIYF
many,TRBJ1-2,TRBV20-1,-,TGCAGTGCCCGTAACAGATATGGCTACACCTTC,CSARNRYGYTF
many,TRBJ2-1,TRBV24-1,TRBD1,TGTGCCACCAGTGAGGCTCCGGGACAGGGGTTGGATGAGCAGTTCTTC,CATSEAPGQGLDEQFF
many,TRBJ2-5,TRBV18,TRBD1,TGTGCCAGCTCACCCGGGACAGGGCAAGAGACCCAGTACTTC,CASSPGTGQETQYF
few,TRBJ1-1,TRBV7-3,-,TGTGCCAGTTCCCACGATCCCAACACTGAAGCTTTCTTT,CASSHDPNTEAFF
many,TRBJ2-5,TRBV20-1,-,TGCAGCCTACACGGGGAGACCCAGTACTTC,CSLHGETQYF
many,TRBJ1-6,TRBV30,-,TGTGCCTGGACGGACAGCCTTTTCTATAATTCACCCCTCCACTTT,CAWTDSLFYNSPLHF
-,TRBJ1-1,TRBV12-3/TRBV12-4,-,TGTGCCAGCAGTTCGAGGGCCCCGAACACTGAAGCTTTCTTT,CASSSRAPNTEAFF
many,TRBJ1-1,TRBV5-1,-,TGCGCCAGCAGCTTAGGTCAAGCTTTCTTT,CASSLGQAFF
many,TRBJ2-7,TRBV20-1,-,TGCAGTGCTAGCGGGGAGACGGGAACCTACGAGCAGTACTTC,CSASGETGTYEQYF
many,TRBJ1-1,TRBV12-3/TRBV12-4,TRBD1,TGTGCCAGCAGTTGGGGACAGGGCCTAGCTTTCTTT,CASSWGQGLAFF
many,TRBJ1-5,TRBV18,TRBD1,TGTGCCAGCTCACCACCCACAGGGGGGAATCAGCCCCAGCATTTT,CASSPPTGGNQPQHF
many,TRBJ1-3,TRBV7-9,TRBD1,TGTGCCATAAACACAGGGGCTGGAAACACCATATATTTT,CAINTGAGNTIYF
few,TRBJ2-2,TRBV15,-,TGTGCCACCAGCAGTATGGAGTTCGCGAACACCGGGGAGCTGTTTTTT,CATSSMEFANTGELFF
many,TRBJ1-5,TRBV20-1,-,TGCAGTGCTATTGGTAGGCAGTATAGCAATCAGCCCCAGCATTTT,CSAIGRQYSNQPQHF
few,TRBJ2-3,TRBV6-2/TRBV6-3,-,TGTGCCAGCCGACTGCCTAGCACAGATACGCAGTATTTT,CASRLPSTDTQYF
many,TRBJ2-1,TRBV20-1,TRBD2,TGCAGTGCTAGCACGGGGGGGACGGGTGAGCAGTTCTTC,CSASTGGTGEQFF
many,TRBJ2-7,TRBV12-3/TRBV12-4,TRBD2,TGTGCCAGCAGTTTAAGCGGGGTCCACGAGCAGTACTTC,CASSLSGVHEQYF
many,TRBJ1-2,TRBV7-2,-,TGTGCCAGCAGCTCCGGGACGGGACCCTATGGCTACACCTTC,CASSSGTGPYGYTF
many,TRBJ1-5,TRBV3-1,TRBD1,TGTGCCAGCAGCCAAGATGCGACAGGGGTAGGGCCCCAGCATTTT,CASSQDATGVGPQHF
many,TRBJ2-5,TRBV18,-,TGTGCCAGCTCGGCAGGGGACCAAGAGACCCAGTACTTC,CASSAGDQETQYF
many,TRBJ2-3,TRBV27,-,TGTGCCAGCAGTTCAACAATCGAGGGAGATACGCAGTATTTT,CASSSTIEGDTQYF
many,TRBJ2-2,TRBV5-1,-,TGCGCCAGCAGCTTGGGACAGCGAACGAACACCGGGGAGCTGTTTTTT,CASSLGQRTNTGELFF
many,TRBJ2-7,TRBV20-1,TRBD1,TGCAGTGCTAGAACAGGGGTTGGCGAGCAGTACTTC,CSARTGVGEQYF
-,TRBJ1-4,TRBV10-2,-,TGCGCCAGCAGTGAGGTGATCGGGACGGACATTAATGAAAAACTGTTTTTT,CASSEVIGTDINEKLFF
few,TRBJ2-7,TRBV7-6,TRBD2,TGTGCCAGCAGCTGGGGTACTTACCGGGAGGAACGCGAGCAGTACTTC,CASSWGTYREEREQYF
few,TRBJ2-7,TRBV5-1,TRBD2,TGCGCCAGCAGCGCGGGGACTAGCGGGAGAGGAGAGCAGTACTTC,CASSAGTSGRGEQYF
-,TRBJ2-4,TRBV2,TRBD1,TGTGCCAGCACTGCTGACAGGGAAAACATTCAGTACTTC,CASTADRENIQYF
few,TRBJ2-7,TRBV21-1,-,TGTGCCAGCAGCTCCTGGACTAGCGTCTCCTACGAGCAGTACTTC,CASSSWTSVSYEQYF
few,TRBJ2-3,TRBV7-3,TRBD2,TGTGCCAGCAGCGCCCGAACTAGCGGGAGGACAGATACGCAGTATTTT,CASSARTSGRTDTQYF
many,TRBJ1-5,TRBV10-3,-,TGTGCCATCAGTGCAACCCACTTCGATAGCAATCAGCCCCAGCATTTT,CAISATHFDSNQPQHF
many,TRBJ1-5,TRBV28,-,TGTGCCAGCAGTTCTCAGCAGCCCCAGCATTTT,CASSSQQPQHF
-,TRBJ1-2,TRBV27,-,TGTGCCAGCAGTCTGACAGCCTACTATGGCTACACCTTC,CASSLTAYYGYTF